Given below is one TCR beta chain in context. The antigen is undetermined. This record belongs to a study of OX40 agonist ivuxolimab in advanced cancers. The overall study: At 65% to 90% male, the cohort had a mean age of around 56 years, ranging from about 20 to 80.

There are 10 residues in the CDR3. Germline CDR1 is DFQATT and CDR2 is SNEGSKA (reference sequence). With 3 bases removed from V and 3 bases from J, the gap between germline ends came to 3 bases. If patients had autoimmune disease history or systemic immunosuppression, they were excluded. General study findings and limits: The study did not work out the antigen specificity of the expanded peripheral T cells.

Clones were sequenced by immunoSEQ multiplex PCR, and TCRdb holds only the in-frame ones, with some missing. This sample has around 23,000 clones, with 75% to 80% found just once. The sequencing used CD4+ or CD8+ T cells sorted from blood, collected in a trial of the OX40 agonist ivuxolimab. This receptor was taken from an adult with an advanced solid tumor such as melanoma, head and neck, liver or kidney cancer. V and J are TRBV20-1 and TRBJ2-7; no definite D call. The CDR3 bases are TGCAGTGCTAGGCACTACGAGCAGTACTTC. Translated, it gives CSARHYEQYF.